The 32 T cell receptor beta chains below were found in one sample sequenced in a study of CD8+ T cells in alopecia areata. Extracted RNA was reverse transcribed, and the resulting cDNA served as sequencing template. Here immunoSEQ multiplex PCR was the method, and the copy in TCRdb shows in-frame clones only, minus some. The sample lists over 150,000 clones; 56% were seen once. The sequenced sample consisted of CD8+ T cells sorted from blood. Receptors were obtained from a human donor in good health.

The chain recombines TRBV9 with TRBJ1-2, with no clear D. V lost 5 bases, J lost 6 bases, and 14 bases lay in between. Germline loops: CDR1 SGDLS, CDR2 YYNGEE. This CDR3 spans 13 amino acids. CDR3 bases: TGTGCCAGCAGGAACTTAGGACCGAATGGCTACACCTTC. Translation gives CASRNLGPNGYTF.

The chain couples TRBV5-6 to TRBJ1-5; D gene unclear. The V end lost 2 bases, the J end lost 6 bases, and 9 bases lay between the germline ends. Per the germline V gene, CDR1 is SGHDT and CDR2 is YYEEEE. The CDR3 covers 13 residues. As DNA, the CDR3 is TGTGCCAGCAGCTTAGGTGTGGGTCAGCCCCAGCATTTT. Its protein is CASSLGVGQPQHF.

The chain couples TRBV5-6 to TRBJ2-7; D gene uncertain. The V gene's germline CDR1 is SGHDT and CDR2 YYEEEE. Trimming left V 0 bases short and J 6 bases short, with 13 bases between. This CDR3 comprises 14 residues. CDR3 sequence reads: CASSLGAYRREQYF. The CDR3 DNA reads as TGTGCCAGCAGCTTGGGGGCCTACCGACGCGAGCAGTACTTC.

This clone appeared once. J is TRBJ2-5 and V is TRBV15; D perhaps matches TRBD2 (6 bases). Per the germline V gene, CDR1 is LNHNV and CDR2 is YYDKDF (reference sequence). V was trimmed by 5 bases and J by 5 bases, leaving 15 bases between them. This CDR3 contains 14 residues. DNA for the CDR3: TGTGCCACCAGCGCACTTCGGGGGTTGGAGACCCAGTACTTC. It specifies CATSALRGLETQYF.

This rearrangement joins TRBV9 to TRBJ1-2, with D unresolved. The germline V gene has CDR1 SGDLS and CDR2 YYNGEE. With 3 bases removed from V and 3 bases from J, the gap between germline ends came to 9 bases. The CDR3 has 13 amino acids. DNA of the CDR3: TGTGCCAGCAGCGGGTACATATACTATGGCTACACCTTC. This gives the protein CASSGYIYYGYTF.

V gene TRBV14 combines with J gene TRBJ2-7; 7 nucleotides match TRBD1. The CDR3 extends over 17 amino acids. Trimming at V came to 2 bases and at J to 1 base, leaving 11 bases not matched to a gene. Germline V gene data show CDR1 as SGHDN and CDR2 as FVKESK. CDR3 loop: CASSQIGWDSPSYEQYF. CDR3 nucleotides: TGTGCCAGCAGCCAAATCGGTTGGGACAGCCCTTCCTACGAGCAGTACTTC. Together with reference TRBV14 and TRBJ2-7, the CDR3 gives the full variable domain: EAGVTQFPSHSVIEKGQTVTLRCDPISGHDNLYWYRRVMGKEIKFLLHFVKESKQDESGMPNNRFLAERTGGTYSTLKVQPAELEDSGVYFCASSQIGWDSPSYEQYFGPGTRLTVT.

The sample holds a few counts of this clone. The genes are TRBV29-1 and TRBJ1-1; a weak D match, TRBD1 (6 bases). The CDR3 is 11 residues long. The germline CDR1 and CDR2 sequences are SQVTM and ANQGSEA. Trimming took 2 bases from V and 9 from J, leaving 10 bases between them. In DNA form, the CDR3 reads TGCAGCGTTGAAAAAGGGGGGAAAGCTTTCTTT. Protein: CSVEKGGKAFF.

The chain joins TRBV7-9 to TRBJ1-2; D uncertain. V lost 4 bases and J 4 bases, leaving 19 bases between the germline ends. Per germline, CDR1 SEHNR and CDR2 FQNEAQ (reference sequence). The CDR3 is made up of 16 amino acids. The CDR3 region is CASSSSREKPSYGYTF. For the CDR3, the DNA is TGTGCCAGCAGCTCATCTCGGGAGAAGCCCAGCTATGGCTACACCTTC.

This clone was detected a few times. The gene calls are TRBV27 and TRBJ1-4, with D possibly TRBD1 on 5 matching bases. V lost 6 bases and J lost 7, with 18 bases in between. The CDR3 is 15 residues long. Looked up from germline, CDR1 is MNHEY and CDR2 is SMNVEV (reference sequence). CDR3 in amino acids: CASSWGGRGGEKLFF. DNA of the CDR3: TGTGCCAGCAGCTGGGGGGGGAGGGGCGGTGAAAAACTGTTTTTT.

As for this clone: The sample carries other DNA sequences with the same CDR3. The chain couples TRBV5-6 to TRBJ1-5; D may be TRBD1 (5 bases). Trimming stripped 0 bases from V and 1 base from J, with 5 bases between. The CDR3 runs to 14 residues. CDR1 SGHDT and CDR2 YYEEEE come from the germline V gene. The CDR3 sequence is CASSLGGSNQPQHF. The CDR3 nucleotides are TGTGCCAGCAGCTTGGGGGGGAGCAATCAGCCCCAGCATTTT.

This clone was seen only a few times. The CDR3 sequence: CSVEGDRDSTGNTIYF. DNA of the CDR3: TGCAGCGTTGAAGGGGACCGGGACAGTACTGGAAACACCATATATTTT. The rearrangement uses TRBV29-1 and TRBJ1-3; 7 bases line up with TRBD1. The CDR3 is made up of 16 amino acids. Looked up from germline, CDR1 is SQVTM and CDR2 is ANQGSEA. V was clipped by 1 base and J by 2 bases; unmatched bases: 8.

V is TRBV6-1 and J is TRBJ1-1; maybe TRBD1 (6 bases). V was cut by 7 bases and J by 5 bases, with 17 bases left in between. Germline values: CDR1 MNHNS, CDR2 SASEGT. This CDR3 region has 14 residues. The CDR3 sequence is CASTVTGWGTEAFF. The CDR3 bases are TGTGCCAGCACTGTGACAGGATGGGGAACTGAAGCTTTCTTT.

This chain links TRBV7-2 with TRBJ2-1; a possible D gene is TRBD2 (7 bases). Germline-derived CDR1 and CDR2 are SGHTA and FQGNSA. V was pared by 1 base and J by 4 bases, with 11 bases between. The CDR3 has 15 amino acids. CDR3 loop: CASSLGGGIYNEQFF. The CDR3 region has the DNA TGTGCCAGCAGCTTAGGCGGGGGCATATACAATGAGCAGTTCTTC.

The DNA for the CDR3 is TGTGCCAGCAGTTTTACCCCCGGGAATGGCTACACCTTC. This codes for CASSFTPGNGYTF. The V gene is TRBV27, the J gene TRBJ1-2; the D is unclear. V dropped 3 bases and J dropped 6 bases, with 11 bases sitting between them. The CDR3 is 13 amino acids. Germline V CDR1 and CDR2: MNHEY, SMNVEV (reference sequence).

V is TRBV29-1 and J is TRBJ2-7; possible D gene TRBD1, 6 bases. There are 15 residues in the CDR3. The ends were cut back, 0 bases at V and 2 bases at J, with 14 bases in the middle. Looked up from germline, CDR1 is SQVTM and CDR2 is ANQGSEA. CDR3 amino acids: CSVEDGGRGPYEQYF. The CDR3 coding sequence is TGCAGCGTTGAAGATGGGGGCAGGGGACCCTACGAGCAGTACTTC.

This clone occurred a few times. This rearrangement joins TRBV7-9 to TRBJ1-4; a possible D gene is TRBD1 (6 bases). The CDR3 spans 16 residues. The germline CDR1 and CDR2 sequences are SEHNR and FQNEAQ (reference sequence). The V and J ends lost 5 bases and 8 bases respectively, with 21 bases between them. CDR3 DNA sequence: TGTGCCAGCAGCCCGGAAAACAGGGCTGAATTCGAAAAACTGTTTTTT. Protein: CASSPENRAEFEKLFF. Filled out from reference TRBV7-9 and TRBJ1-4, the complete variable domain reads DTGVSQNPRHKITKRGQNVTFRCDPISEHNRLYWYRQTLGQGPEFLTYFQNEAQLEKSRLLSDRFSAERPKGSFSTLEIQRTEQGDSAMYLCASSPENRAEFEKLFFGSGTQLSVL.

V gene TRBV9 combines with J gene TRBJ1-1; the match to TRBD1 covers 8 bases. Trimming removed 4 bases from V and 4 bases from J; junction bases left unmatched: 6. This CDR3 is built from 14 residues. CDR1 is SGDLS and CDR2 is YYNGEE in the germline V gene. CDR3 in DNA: TGTGCCAGCAGCCCGGACAGGGTGGGCACTGAAGCTTTCTTT. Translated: CASSPDRVGTEAFF.

As DNA, the CDR3 is TGTGCCAGCAGCTTATCACAGGGGGCTAGGGTCGAGCAGTACTTC. This sequence encodes CASSLSQGARVEQYF. The rearrangement links TRBV7-9 to TRBJ2-7, with 9 bases aligning to TRBD1. The CDR3 covers 15 residues. V dropped 2 bases and J dropped 6; count of bases not matched to a gene: 8. Per germline, CDR1 SEHNR and CDR2 FQNEAQ (reference sequence). Full variable domain (remainder filled in from reference TRBV7-9 and TRBJ2-7): DTGVSQNPRHKITKRGQNVTFRCDPISEHNRLYWYRQTLGQGPEFLTYFQNEAQLEKSRLLSDRFSAERPKGSFSTLEIQRTEQGDSAMYLCASSLSQGARVEQYFGPGTRLTVT.

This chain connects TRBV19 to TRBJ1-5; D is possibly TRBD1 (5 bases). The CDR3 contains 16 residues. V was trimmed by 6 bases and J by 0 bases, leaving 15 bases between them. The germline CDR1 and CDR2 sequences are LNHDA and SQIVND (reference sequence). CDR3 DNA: TGTGCCAGTAGCCCCAGCGGGGGTTATAGCAATCAGCCCCAGCATTTT. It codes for CASSPSGGYSNQPQHF.

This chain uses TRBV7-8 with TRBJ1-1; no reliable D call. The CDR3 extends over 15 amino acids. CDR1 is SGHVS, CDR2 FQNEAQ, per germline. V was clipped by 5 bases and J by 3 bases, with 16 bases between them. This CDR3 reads CASSPLPVGYTEAFF. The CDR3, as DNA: TGTGCCAGCAGCCCATTACCGGTGGGGTACACTGAAGCTTTCTTT.

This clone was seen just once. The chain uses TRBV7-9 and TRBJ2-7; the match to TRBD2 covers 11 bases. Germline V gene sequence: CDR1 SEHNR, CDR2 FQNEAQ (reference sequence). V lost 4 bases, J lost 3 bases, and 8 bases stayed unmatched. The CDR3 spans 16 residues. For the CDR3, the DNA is TGTGCCAGCAGCTCGACTAGCGGGGACGGGCGCTACGAGCAGTACTTC. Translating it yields CASSSTSGDGRYEQYF.

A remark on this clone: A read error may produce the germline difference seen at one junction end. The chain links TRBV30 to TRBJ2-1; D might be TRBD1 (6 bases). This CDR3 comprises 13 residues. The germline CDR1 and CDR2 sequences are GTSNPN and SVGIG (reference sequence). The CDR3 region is CAWIEDSKGSWIF. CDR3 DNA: TGTGCCTGGATAGAGGACAGTAAAGGTTCCTGGATCTTC.

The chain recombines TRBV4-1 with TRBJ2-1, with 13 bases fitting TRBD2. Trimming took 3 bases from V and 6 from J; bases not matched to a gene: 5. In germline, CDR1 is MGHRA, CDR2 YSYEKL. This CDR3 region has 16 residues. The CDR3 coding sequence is TGCGCCAGCAGCCATGAACTAGCGGGGGGGATCAATGAGCAGTTCTTC. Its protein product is CASSHELAGGINEQFF.

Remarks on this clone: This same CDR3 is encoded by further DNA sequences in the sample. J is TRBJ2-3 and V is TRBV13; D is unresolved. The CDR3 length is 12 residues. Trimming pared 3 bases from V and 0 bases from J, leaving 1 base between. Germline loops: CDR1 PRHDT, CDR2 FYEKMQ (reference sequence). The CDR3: CASSFSTDTQYF. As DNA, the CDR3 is TGTGCCAGCAGCTTTAGCACAGATACGCAGTATTTT.

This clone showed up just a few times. The chain's CDR3 is CASSLGAGSSPLHF. The CDR3 region has the DNA TGTGCCAGCAGTTTAGGGGCGGGGAGTTCACCCCTCCACTTT. The genes are TRBV27 and TRBJ1-6, with a weak D call TRBD1 (5 bases). CDR3 length: 14 residues. V was cut by 2 bases and J by 9 bases, with 11 bases left in between. From germline, CDR1 is MNHEY and CDR2 SMNVEV (reference sequence).

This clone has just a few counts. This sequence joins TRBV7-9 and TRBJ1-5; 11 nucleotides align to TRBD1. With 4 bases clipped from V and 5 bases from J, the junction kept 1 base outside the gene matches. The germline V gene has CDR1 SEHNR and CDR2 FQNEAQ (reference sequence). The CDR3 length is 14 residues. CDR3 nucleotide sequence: TGTGCCAGCAGCTGGGGACAGGGGGATCAGCCCCAGCATTTT. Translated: CASSWGQGDQPQHF.

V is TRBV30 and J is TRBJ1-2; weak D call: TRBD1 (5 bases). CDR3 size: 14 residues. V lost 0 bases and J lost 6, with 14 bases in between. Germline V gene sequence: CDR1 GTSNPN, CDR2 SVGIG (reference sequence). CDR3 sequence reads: CAWSVVAAGDGYTF. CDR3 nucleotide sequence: TGTGCCTGGAGTGTTGTGGCAGCGGGGGATGGCTACACCTTC.

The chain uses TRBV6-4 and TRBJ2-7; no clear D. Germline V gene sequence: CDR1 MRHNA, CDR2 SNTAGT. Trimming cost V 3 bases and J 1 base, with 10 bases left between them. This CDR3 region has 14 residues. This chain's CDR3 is CASSERAGSYEQYF. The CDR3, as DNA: TGTGCCAGCAGTGAAAGGGCAGGTTCCTACGAGCAGTACTTC.

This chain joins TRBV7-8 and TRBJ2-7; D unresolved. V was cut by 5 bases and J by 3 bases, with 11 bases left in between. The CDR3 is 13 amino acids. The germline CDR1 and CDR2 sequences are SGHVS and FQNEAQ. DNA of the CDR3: TGTGCCAGCAGCCCTTCTGACCACTACGAGCAGTACTTC. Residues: CASSPSDHYEQYF.

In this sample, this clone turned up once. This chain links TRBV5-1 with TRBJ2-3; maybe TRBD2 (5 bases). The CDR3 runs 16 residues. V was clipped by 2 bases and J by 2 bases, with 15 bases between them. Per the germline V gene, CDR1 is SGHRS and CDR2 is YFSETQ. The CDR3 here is CASSLPTIGATDTQYF. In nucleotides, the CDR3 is TGCGCCAGCAGCTTACCGACTATCGGCGCCACAGATACGCAGTATTTT.

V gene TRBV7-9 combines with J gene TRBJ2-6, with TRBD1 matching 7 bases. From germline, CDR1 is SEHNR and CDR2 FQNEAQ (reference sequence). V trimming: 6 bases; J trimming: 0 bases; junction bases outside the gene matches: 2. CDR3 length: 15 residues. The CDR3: CASRGQVSGANVLTF. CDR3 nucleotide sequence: TGTGCCAGCAGAGGACAGGTCTCTGGGGCCAACGTCCTGACTTTC.

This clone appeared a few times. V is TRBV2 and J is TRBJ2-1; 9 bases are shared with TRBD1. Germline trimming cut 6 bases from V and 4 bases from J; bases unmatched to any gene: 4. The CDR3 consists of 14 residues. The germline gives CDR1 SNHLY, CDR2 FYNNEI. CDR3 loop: CASSTGQGYNEQFF. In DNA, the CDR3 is TGTGCCAGCAGCACGGGACAGGGATACAATGAGCAGTTCTTC.